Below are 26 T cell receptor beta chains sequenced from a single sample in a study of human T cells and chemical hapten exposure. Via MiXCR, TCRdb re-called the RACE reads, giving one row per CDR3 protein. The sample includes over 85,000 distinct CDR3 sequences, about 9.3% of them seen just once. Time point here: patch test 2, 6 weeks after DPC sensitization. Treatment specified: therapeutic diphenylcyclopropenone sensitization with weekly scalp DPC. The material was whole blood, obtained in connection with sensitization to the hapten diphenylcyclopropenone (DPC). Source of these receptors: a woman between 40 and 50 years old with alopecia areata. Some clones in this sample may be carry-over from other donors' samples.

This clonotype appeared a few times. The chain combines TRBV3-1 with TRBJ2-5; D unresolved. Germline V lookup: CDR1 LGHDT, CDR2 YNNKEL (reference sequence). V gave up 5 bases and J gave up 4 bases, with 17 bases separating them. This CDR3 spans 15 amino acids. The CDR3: CASSSPRTSGETQYF. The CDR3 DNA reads TGTGCCAGCAGCAGCCCCAGGACGTCAGGAGAGACCCAGTACTTC.

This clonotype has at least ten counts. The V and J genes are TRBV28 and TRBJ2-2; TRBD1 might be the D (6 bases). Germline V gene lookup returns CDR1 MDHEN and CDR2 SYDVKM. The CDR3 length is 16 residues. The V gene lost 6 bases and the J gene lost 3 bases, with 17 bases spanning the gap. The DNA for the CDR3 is TGTGCCAGCAGCCCCGGCTGGGGGCCCCACACCGGGGAGCTGTTTTTT. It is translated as CASSPGWGPHTGELFF.

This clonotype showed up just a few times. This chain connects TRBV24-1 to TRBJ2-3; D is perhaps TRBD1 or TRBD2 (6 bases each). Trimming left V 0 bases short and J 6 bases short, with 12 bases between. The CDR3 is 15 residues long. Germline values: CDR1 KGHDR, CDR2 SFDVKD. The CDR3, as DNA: TGTGCCACCAGTGATTTGCGGCAGGGGAGGGATACGCAGTATTTT. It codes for CATSDLRQGRDTQYF.

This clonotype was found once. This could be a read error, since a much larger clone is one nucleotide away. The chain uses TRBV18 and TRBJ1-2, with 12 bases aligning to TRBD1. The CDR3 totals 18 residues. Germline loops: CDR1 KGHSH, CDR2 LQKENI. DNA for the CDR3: TGTGTCAGCTCGCCCATATCCGGGACAGGGGGCATAAACTATGGCTACACCTTC. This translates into CVSSPISGTGGINYGYTF.

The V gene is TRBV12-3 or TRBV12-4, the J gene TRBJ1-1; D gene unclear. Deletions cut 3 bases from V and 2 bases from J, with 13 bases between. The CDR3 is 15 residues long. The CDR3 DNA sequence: TGTGCCAGCAGTTTCAAGTGGATGTCAAACACTGAAGCTTTCTTT. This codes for CASSFKWMSNTEAFF.

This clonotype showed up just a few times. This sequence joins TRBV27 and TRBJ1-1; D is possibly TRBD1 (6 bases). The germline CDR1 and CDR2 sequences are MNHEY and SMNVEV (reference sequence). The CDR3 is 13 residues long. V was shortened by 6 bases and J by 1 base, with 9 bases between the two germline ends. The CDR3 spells CASRMTGNTEAFF. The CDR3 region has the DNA TGTGCCAGCAGGATGACAGGGAACACTGAAGCTTTCTTT.

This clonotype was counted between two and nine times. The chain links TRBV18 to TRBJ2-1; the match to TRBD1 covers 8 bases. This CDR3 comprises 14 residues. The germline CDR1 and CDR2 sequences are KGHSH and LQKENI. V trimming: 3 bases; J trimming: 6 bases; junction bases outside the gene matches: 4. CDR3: CASSPQGAVNEQFF. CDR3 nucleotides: TGTGCCAGCTCACCGCAGGGGGCGGTCAATGAGCAGTTCTTC.

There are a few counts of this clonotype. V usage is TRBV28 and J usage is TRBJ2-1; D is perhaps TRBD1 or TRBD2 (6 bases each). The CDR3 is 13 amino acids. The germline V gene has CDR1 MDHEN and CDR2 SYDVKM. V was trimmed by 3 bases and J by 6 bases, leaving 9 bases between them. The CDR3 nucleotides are TGTGCCAGCAGTTTTGGAGGGGGCAATGAGCAGTTCTTC. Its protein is CASSFGGGNEQFF.

CDR3 region: CASSEQTGAGETQYF. Written as DNA, the CDR3 is TGTGCCAGCAGTGAGCAGACAGGGGCAGGGGAGACCCAGTACTTC. The V call is TRBV6-1, the J call TRBJ2-5, with 8 bases identical to TRBD1. The CDR3 runs 15 residues. The V segment lost 3 bases and the J segment 5 bases; nucleotides outside the gene matches: 8. Germline lookup yields CDR1 MNHNS and CDR2 SASEGT.

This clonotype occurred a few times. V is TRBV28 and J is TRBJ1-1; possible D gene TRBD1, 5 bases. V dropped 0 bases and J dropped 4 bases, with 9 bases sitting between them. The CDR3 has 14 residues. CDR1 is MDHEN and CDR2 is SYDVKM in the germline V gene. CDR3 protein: CASSLWGEGTEAFF. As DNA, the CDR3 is TGTGCCAGCAGTTTATGGGGGGAAGGCACTGAAGCTTTCTTT.

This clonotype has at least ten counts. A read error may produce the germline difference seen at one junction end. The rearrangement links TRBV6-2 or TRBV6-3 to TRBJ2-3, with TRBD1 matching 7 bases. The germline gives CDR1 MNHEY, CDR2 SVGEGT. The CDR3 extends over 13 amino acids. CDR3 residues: CASSFSGTETQYF. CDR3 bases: TGTGCCAGCAGTTTCTCCGGGACAGAAACGCAGTATTTT.

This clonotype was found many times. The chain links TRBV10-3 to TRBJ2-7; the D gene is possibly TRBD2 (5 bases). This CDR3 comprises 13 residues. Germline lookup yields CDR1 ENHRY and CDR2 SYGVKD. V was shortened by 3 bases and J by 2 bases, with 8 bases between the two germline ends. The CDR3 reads CAISDPGTYEQYF. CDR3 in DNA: TGTGCCATCAGTGATCCCGGGACCTACGAGCAGTACTTC.

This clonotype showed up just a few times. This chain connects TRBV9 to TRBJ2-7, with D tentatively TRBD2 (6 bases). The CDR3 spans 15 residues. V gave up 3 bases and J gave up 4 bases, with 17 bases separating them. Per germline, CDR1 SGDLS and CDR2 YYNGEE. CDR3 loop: CASSAGSYGSYEQYF. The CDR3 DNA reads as TGTGCCAGCAGCGCGGGGTCATACGGGAGTTACGAGCAGTACTTC.

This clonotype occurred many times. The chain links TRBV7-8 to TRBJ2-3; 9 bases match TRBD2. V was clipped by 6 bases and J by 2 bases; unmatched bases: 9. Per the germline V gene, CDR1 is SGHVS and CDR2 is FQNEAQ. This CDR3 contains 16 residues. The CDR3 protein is CASSPGLATSTDTQYF. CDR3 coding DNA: TGTGCCAGCAGTCCAGGACTAGCGACCTCCACAGATACGCAGTATTTT. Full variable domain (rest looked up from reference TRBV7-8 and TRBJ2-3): GAGVSQSPRYKVAKRGQDVALRCDPISGHVSLFWYQQALGQGPEFLTYFQNEAQLDKSGLPSDRFFAERPEGSVSTLKIQRTQQEDSAVYLCASSPGLATSTDTQYFGPGTRLTVL.

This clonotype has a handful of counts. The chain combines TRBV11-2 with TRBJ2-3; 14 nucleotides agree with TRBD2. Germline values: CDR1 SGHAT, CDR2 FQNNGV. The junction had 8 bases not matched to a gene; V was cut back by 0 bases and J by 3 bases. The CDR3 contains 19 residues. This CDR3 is CASSLDPPGLAGDTDTQYF. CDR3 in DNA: TGTGCCAGCAGCTTAGATCCCCCGGGACTAGCGGGAGATACAGATACGCAGTATTTT.

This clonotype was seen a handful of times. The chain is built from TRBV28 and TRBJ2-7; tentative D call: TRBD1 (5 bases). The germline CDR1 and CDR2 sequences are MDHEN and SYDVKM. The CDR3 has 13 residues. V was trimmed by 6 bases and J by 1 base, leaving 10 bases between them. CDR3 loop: CASRSGPSYEQYF. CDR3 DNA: TGTGCCAGCAGGTCAGGGCCGTCCTACGAGCAGTACTTC.

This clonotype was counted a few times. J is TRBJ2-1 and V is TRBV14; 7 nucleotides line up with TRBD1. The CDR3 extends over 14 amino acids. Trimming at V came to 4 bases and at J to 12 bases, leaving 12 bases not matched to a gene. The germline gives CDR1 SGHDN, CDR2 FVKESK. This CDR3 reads CASSPWNLGGGQFF. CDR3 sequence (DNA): TGTGCCAGCAGCCCCTGGAACTTAGGGGGCGGGCAGTTCTTC. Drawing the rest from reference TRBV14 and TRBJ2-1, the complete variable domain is EAGVTQFPSHSVIEKGQTVTLRCDPISGHDNLYWYRRVMGKEIKFLLHFVKESKQDESGMPNNRFLAERTGGTYSTLKVQPAELEDSGVYFCASSPWNLGGGQFFGPGTRLTVL.

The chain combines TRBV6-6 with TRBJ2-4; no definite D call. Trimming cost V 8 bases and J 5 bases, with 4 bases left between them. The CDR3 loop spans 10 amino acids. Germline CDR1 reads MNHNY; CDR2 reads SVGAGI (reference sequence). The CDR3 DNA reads TGTGCCAGCGGCGAAAACATTCAGTACTTC. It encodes CASGENIQYF.

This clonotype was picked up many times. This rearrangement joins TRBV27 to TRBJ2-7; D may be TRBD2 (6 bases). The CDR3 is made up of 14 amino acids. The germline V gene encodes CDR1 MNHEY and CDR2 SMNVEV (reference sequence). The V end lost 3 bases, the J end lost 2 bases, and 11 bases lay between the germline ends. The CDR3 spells CASSLGGNPYEQYF. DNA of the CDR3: TGTGCCAGCAGTTTGGGAGGAAACCCCTACGAGCAGTACTTC.

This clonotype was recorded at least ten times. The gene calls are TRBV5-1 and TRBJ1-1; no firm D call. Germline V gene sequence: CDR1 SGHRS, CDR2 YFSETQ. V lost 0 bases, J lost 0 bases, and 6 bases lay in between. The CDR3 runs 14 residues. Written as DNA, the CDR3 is TGCGCCAGCAGCTTGGGACCGCTGAACACTGAAGCTTTCTTT. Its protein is CASSLGPLNTEAFF.

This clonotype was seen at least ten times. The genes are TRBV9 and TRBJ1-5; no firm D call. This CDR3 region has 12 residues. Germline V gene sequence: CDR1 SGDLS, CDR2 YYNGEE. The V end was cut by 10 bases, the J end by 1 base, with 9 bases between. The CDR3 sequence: CASGPSNQPQHF. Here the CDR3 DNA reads TGTGCCTCCGGTCCGAGCAATCAGCCCCAGCATTTT.

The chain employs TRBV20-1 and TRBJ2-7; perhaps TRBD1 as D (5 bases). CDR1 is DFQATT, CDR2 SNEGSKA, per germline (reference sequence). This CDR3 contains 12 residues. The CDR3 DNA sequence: TGCAGCCTCGACAGCCATTCCTACGAGCAGTACTTC. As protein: CSLDSHSYEQYF.

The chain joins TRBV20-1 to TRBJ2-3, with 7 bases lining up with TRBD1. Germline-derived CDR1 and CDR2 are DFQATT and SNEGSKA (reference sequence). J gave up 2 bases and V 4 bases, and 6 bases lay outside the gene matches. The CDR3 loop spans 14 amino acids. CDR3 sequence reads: CSAIGQANTDTQYF. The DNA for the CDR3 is TGCAGTGCTATCGGACAGGCCAACACAGATACGCAGTATTTT.

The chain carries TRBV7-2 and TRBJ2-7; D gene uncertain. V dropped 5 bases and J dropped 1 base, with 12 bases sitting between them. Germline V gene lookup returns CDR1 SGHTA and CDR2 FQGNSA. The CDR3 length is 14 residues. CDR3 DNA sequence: TGTGCCAGCAGCCCCATTAGATTTTCCTACGAGCAGTACTTC. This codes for CASSPIRFSYEQYF.

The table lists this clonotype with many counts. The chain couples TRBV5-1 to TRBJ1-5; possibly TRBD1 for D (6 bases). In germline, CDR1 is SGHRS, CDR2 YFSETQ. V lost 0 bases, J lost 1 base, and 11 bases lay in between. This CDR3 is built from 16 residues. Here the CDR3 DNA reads TGCGCCAGCAGCTTGGGGGCAGGGGCCAGCAATCAGCCCCAGCATTTT. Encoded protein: CASSLGAGASNQPQHF.

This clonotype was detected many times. CDR3 loop: CASSSQEGSQTQYF. The CDR3 region has the DNA TGTGCCAGCAGTTCTCAAGAGGGGAGCCAGACCCAGTACTTC. This sequence joins TRBV28 and TRBJ2-5, with D perhaps matching TRBD1 or TRBD2 (5 bases each). Trimming removed 4 bases at V and 6 bases at J, with 15 bases between. This CDR3 is 14 amino acids long. Germline V gene data show CDR1 as MDHEN and CDR2 as SYDVKM.